The 21 T cell receptor beta chains reported below all come from one sample, sequenced in a study of neurological immune-mediated disorders (dated by TCRdb to between 2019 and 2020). Libraries came from 5' RACE. Sequencer: Illumina HiSeq 2500. TCRdb itself trimmed the public reads at Q25 with fastp, ran MiXCR and retained productive beta chains. One record per CDR3 amino acid sequence lists the most common genes and DNA. The sample records more than 25,000 distinct CDR3 sequences, under 30% of which are singletons. Around 27% of the sample is in the top ten clones. Sample: CD4+ T cells from blood. Receptors were obtained from a man in his fifties with HTLV-1-associated myelopathy (HAM/TSP).

This clonotype has more than one count but fewer than ten. This chain joins TRBV7-9 and TRBJ1-5; D is possibly TRBD1 (5 bases). The CDR3 covers 13 residues. Trimming cost V 7 bases and J 5 bases, with 12 bases left between them. Looked up from germline, CDR1 is SEHNR and CDR2 is FQNEAQ (reference sequence). CDR3 sequence: CASTGGGDQPQHF. CDR3 DNA sequence: TGTGCCAGCACGGGGGGAGGGGATCAGCCCCAGCATTTT.

This clonotype was seen repeatedly, ten times or more. The CDR3 protein is CASSLGRGLGYGYTF. The DNA of the CDR3 is TGTGCCAGCAGCTTGGGCAGGGGGCTTGGCTATGGCTACACCTTC. The V and J genes are TRBV5-5 and TRBJ1-2, with 8 bases matching TRBD1. Germline V CDR1 and CDR2: SGHKS, YYEKEE (reference sequence). The CDR3 contains 15 residues. The J segment lost 4 bases and the V segment lost 0 bases, leaving 5 bases of the junction unmatched.

This clonotype was counted ten times or more. J is TRBJ1-1 and V is TRBV5-1; no firm D call. V was pared by 0 bases and J by 8 bases, with 8 bases between. The CDR3 sequence is 12 residues long. CDR1 SGHRS and CDR2 YFSETQ come from the germline V gene. DNA for the CDR3: TGCGCCAGCAGCTTGGTCGGCCCCGAAGCTTTCTTT. It encodes CASSLVGPEAFF.

The chain recombines TRBV18 with TRBJ2-5, with 8 bases fitting TRBD2. The trim removed 3 bases at V and 1 base at J, leaving 4 bases unmatched. The CDR3 has 15 amino acids. Germline V CDR1 and CDR2: KGHSH, LQKENI. This CDR3 reads CASSPLAGIQETQYF. DNA of the CDR3: TGTGCCAGCTCACCGCTAGCGGGTATCCAAGAGACCCAGTACTTC.

In its sample, this clonotype was seen many times. The chain employs TRBV27 and TRBJ2-5, with 8 bases lining up with TRBD1. This CDR3 region has 17 residues. With V trimmed by 8 bases and J by 5 bases, 19 bases remained unmatched. Germline values: CDR1 MNHEY, CDR2 SMNVEV (reference sequence). CDR3 loop: CASLPTGDRLLFETQYF. CDR3 sequence (DNA): TGTGCCAGCCTCCCCACCGGGGACAGGCTCCTTTTTGAGACCCAGTACTTC.

This clonotype was seen at least ten times. The V gene is TRBV12-3 or TRBV12-4, the J gene TRBJ2-6, with 8 bases identical to TRBD1. The junction had 10 bases not matched to a gene; V was cut back by 6 bases and J by 3 bases. This CDR3 has 17 residues. The CDR3 bases are TGTGCCAGCAGGGACGACAGGGGTTTAGGTGGGGCCAACGTCCTGACTTTC. Protein: CASRDDRGLGGANVLTF.

This sequence joins TRBV25-1 and TRBJ1-6; 7 nucleotides line up with TRBD1. J gave up 2 bases and V 4 bases, and 2 bases lay outside the gene matches. Germline-derived CDR1 and CDR2 are MGHDK and SYGVNS. This CDR3 comprises 15 residues. The CDR3 DNA reads TGTGCCAGCAGTGCCACAGGGGCCTATAATTCACCCCTCCACTTT. The encoded protein is CASSATGAYNSPLHF.

In this sample, this clonotype turned up many times. This chain uses TRBV6-1 with TRBJ1-1; D is unclear. Trimming shortened V by 8 bases and J by 1 base, and 8 bases separated the two germline ends. This CDR3 comprises 12 residues. Germline V gene sequence: CDR1 MNHNS, CDR2 SASEGT. The CDR3 sequence: CASLVGNTEAFF. The CDR3 DNA follows: TGTGCCAGCCTGGTCGGGAACACTGAAGCTTTCTTT.

This clonotype has a count of ten or more. The chain combines TRBV5-1 with TRBJ2-3; D uncertain. Germline CDR1 reads SGHRS; CDR2 reads YFSETQ. The CDR3 contains 15 residues. The V end was cut by 2 bases, the J end by 3 bases, with 13 bases between. In DNA, the CDR3 is TGCGCCAGCAGCTTATTGACACCAACTACAGATACGCAGTATTTT. It encodes CASSLLTPTTDTQYF.

The genes are TRBV14 and TRBJ2-6; D is unclear. The CDR3 runs to 14 residues. Per germline, CDR1 SGHDN and CDR2 FVKESK. Between the trimmed V and J ends, which lost 5 bases and 1 base, there was a span of 6 bases. The CDR3 sequence is CASSDQSGANVLTF. The CDR3 bases are TGTGCCAGCAGCGACCAATCTGGGGCCAACGTCCTGACTTTC.

This clonotype was found many times. This chain links TRBV7-2 with TRBJ2-3; D uncertain. The CDR3 consists of 15 residues. Between the trimmed V and J ends, which lost 0 bases and 1 base, there was a span of 8 bases. Germline loops: CDR1 SGHTA, CDR2 FQGNSA. The CDR3 DNA follows: TGTGCCAGCAGCTTAGCGTCGTCCGGCACAGATACGCAGTATTTT. This codes for CASSLASSGTDTQYF.

The rearrangement links TRBV5-5 to TRBJ2-7; D not resolved. The germline gives CDR1 SGHKS, CDR2 YYEKEE (reference sequence). This CDR3 spans 14 amino acids. Trimming stripped 0 bases from V and 3 bases from J, with 10 bases between. The CDR3 protein is CASSLVRSGYEQYF. The CDR3 coding sequence is TGTGCCAGCAGCTTGGTAAGGTCAGGCTACGAGCAGTACTTC.

The sample holds many counts of this clonotype. CDR3 sequence: CSARAGGGSSYNEQFF. For the CDR3, the DNA is TGCAGTGCCAGGGCCGGAGGCGGAAGCTCCTACAATGAGCAGTTCTTC. This chain connects TRBV20-1 to TRBJ2-1; possibly TRBD1 or TRBD2 for D (5 bases each). CDR1 DFQATT and CDR2 SNEGSKA come from the germline V gene (reference sequence). The V end was cut by 6 bases, the J end by 0 bases, with 18 bases between. The CDR3 loop spans 16 amino acids.

This clonotype was seen repeatedly, ten times or more. The chain employs TRBV7-2 and TRBJ2-2; 8 positions match TRBD2. The trim removed 3 bases at V and 7 bases at J, leaving 7 bases unmatched. The CDR3 contains 15 residues. CDR1 and CDR2 from the germline V gene are SGHTA and FQGNSA. The CDR3, as DNA: TGTGCCAGCAGCTTCCGGGGACTAGGGAACGGGGAGCTGTTTTTT. Its protein is CASSFRGLGNGELFF.

In its sample, this clonotype was seen many times. The chain joins TRBV27 to TRBJ2-7; the D gene is possibly TRBD1 (6 bases). The germline gives CDR1 MNHEY, CDR2 SMNVEV (reference sequence). Trimming cost V 3 bases and J 1 base, with 22 bases left between them. This CDR3 has 18 amino acids. The CDR3 sequence: CASSLKGVRQRISYEQYF. CDR3 nucleotide sequence: TGTGCCAGCAGTTTGAAGGGGGTGAGACAGAGGATTTCCTACGAGCAGTACTTC.

This clonotype was seen many times. The rearrangement links TRBV20-1 to TRBJ2-7, with 9 bases fitting TRBD1. The germline V gene encodes CDR1 DFQATT and CDR2 SNEGSKA (reference sequence). The trim removed 2 bases at V and 6 bases at J, leaving 11 bases unmatched. The CDR3 is 15 residues long. This chain's CDR3 is CSARPSGTGTVEQYF. The CDR3 nucleotides are TGCAGTGCTAGACCCTCCGGGACAGGGACTGTCGAGCAGTACTTC.

This clonotype was observed a handful of times. This chain connects TRBV11-2 to TRBJ2-7, with D hard to call. Germline loops: CDR1 SGHAT, CDR2 FQNNGV. The CDR3 contains 15 residues. V lost 1 base and J lost 0, with 10 bases in between. CDR3 sequence reads: CASSLVVGYSYEQYF. As DNA, the CDR3 is TGTGCCAGCAGCTTAGTTGTAGGGTACTCCTACGAGCAGTACTTC. Filled out from reference TRBV11-2 and TRBJ2-7, the complete variable domain reads EAGVAQSPRYKIIEKRQSVAFWCNPISGHATLYWYQQILGQGPKLLIQFQNNGVVDDSQLPKDRFSAERLKGVDSTLKIQPAKLEDSAVYLCASSLVVGYSYEQYFGPGTRLTVT.

The chain uses TRBV5-1 and TRBJ1-3, with D uncertain. V lost 0 bases and J lost 0, with 4 bases in between. From germline, CDR1 is SGHRS and CDR2 YFSETQ. There are 14 residues in the CDR3. CDR3 nucleotide sequence: TGCGCCAGCAGCTTGGAAGGCTCTGGAAACACCATATATTTT. This encodes CASSLEGSGNTIYF.

A word on this clonotype: A single base separates this from a much larger clone, so it may be a read error. The rearrangement uses TRBV9 and TRBJ2-7; D tentatively reads TRBD1 or TRBD2 (5 bases each). The CDR3 consists of 15 residues. Germline CDR1 and CDR2: SGDLS and YYNGEE. The CDR3: CANSVGLELWGEQYF. The CDR3 bases are TGTGCCAACAGCGTAGGGCTAGAACTTTGGGGGGAGCAGTACTTC.

The chain recombines TRBV10-3 with TRBJ1-1; D possibly corresponds to TRBD1 (5 bases). The CDR3 contains 13 residues. Trimming took 9 bases from V and 7 from J, leaving 18 bases between them. Germline CDR1 ENHRY, CDR2 SYGVKD. Here the CDR3 reads CAMKQEPTLEAFF. Here the CDR3 DNA reads TGTGCCATGAAACAGGAGCCAACCCTTGAAGCTTTCTTT.

This clonotype was seen repeatedly, ten times or more. Written as DNA, the CDR3 is TGCAGTGCTAGAGGGACTGGCTCCTACGAGCAGTACTTC. This gives the protein CSARGTGSYEQYF. V usage is TRBV20-1 and J usage is TRBJ2-7, with D possibly being TRBD2 (5 bases). The CDR3 is 13 amino acids. Per the germline V gene, CDR1 is DFQATT and CDR2 is SNEGSKA (reference sequence). Trimming took off 1 base at V and 0 bases at J, with 7 bases between the two ends.